These 21 T cell receptor beta chains were all obtained from the same sample, sequenced in a study of T cell responses to AZD1222 COVID-19 vaccine. Assay: immunoSEQ multiplex PCR; the TCRdb copy retains only in-frame clones and omits some. The profile shows 150,000 or so clones, more than 85% of them singletons. The specimen was peripheral blood, collected after recovery from COVID-19. The receptors derive from an adult who had recovered from COVID-19.

The genes are TRBV10-3 and TRBJ2-5; 10 bases line up with TRBD2. The CDR3 contains 15 residues. J was trimmed by 4 bases and V by 3 bases; bases with no gene match: 5. Germline-derived CDR1 and CDR2 are ENHRY and SYGVKD. The CDR3 spells CAISETLAGAETQYF. CDR3 in DNA: TGTGCCATCAGTGAAACGCTAGCGGGAGCAGAGACCCAGTACTTC.

This clone has a count of ten or more. This chain uses TRBV5-5 with TRBJ2-7; D unclear. The CDR3 has 11 residues. Trimming took off 4 bases at V and 3 bases at J, with 5 bases between the two ends. Germline V gives CDR1 SGHKS, CDR2 YYEKEE (reference sequence). The chain's CDR3 is CASSAYYEQYF. The CDR3 DNA is TGTGCCAGCAGCGCATACTACGAGCAGTACTTC.

Here the CDR3 reads CASSLSSGGLGGRNEQFF. The CDR3 coding sequence is TGTGCCAGCAGCTTATCTAGCGGGGGTTTGGGCGGTAGAAATGAGCAGTTCTTC. V gene TRBV11-2 combines with J gene TRBJ2-1; 10 bases agree with TRBD2. Germline CDR1 reads SGHAT; CDR2 reads FQNNGV. The CDR3 spans 18 residues. The junction had 14 bases not matched to a gene; V was cut back by 2 bases and J by 7 bases. Supplemented by reference TRBV11-2 and TRBJ2-1, the full variable domain reads EAGVAQSPRYKIIEKRQSVAFWCNPISGHATLYWYQQILGQGPKLLIQFQNNGVVDDSQLPKDRFSAERLKGVDSTLKIQPAKLEDSAVYLCASSLSSGGLGGRNEQFFGPGTRLTVL.

The J gene is TRBJ2-7, the V gene TRBV7-9; 7 positions match TRBD1. The length of the CDR3 is 17 residues. CDR1 and CDR2 (germline): SEHNR, FQNEAQ (reference sequence). V trimming: 5 bases; J trimming: 0 bases; junction bases outside the gene matches: 13. In DNA, the CDR3 is TGTGCCAGCAGCCCCCTGTCGGGACAGAAAAACTCCTACGAGCAGTACTTC. Its protein product is CASSPLSGQKNSYEQYF.

This sequence joins TRBV27 and TRBJ1-5; 10 bases align to TRBD1. Germline CDR1 is MNHEY and CDR2 is SMNVEV (reference sequence). With 6 bases clipped from V and 4 bases from J, the junction kept 9 bases outside the gene matches. The CDR3 runs to 16 residues. CDR3 protein: CASRLRGQGLNQPQHF. CDR3 DNA sequence: TGTGCCAGCAGGCTTAGGGGACAGGGGCTAAATCAGCCCCAGCATTTT.

DNA of the CDR3: TGTGCCAGCAACTCTAAGTCGAGCGGAGGATACTACAATGAGCAGTTCTTC. Translation: CASNSKSSGGYYNEQFF. V usage is TRBV14 and J usage is TRBJ2-1, with a possible D match to TRBD2 (5 bases). The CDR3 contains 17 residues. V lost 7 bases, J lost 3 bases, and 22 bases lay in between. In germline, CDR1 is SGHDN, CDR2 FVKESK. The entire variable domain, with the rest obtained from reference TRBV14 and TRBJ2-1, is as follows: EAGVTQFPSHSVIEKGQTVTLRCDPISGHDNLYWYRRVMGKEIKFLLHFVKESKQDESGMPNNRFLAERTGGTYSTLKVQPAELEDSGVYFCASNSKSSGGYYNEQFFGPGTRLTVL.

The chain joins TRBV28 to TRBJ1-5; possible D gene TRBD1, 5 bases. V was shortened by 7 bases and J by 4 bases, with 17 bases between the two germline ends. The germline gives CDR1 MDHEN, CDR2 SYDVKM. The CDR3 covers 15 residues. CDR3 residues: CASTAGAARNQPQHF. CDR3 sequence (DNA): TGTGCCAGCACCGCCGGGGCAGCAAGGAATCAGCCCCAGCATTTT.

As for this clone: This CDR3 is also generated by other DNA sequences in the sample. The rearrangement uses TRBV7-6 and TRBJ2-7; 7 bases match TRBD1. Germline loops: CDR1 SGHVS, CDR2 FNYEAQ. V was pared by 1 base and J by 1 base, with 4 bases of the junction left unmatched. CDR3 size: 15 residues. The CDR3 is CASSLGTGPSYEQYF. CDR3 DNA sequence: TGTGCCAGCAGCTTAGGGACAGGACCATCCTACGAGCAGTACTTC.

The J gene is TRBJ1-1, the V gene TRBV21-1; TRBD1 is the table's D call and was not checked against the DNA. TRBV21-1 is a recognized pseudogene. This CDR3 comprises 17 residues. This CDR3 reads CASSKEGPGGTGTEAFF. For the CDR3, the DNA is TGTGCCAGCAGCAAAGAAGGGCCAGGGGGAACGGGGACTGAAGCTTTCTTT.

The chain couples TRBV5-4 to TRBJ2-5, with TRBD1 identical over 7 bases. This CDR3 is 15 amino acids long. Germline V lookup: CDR1 SGHNT, CDR2 YYREEE (reference sequence). Trimming at V came to 4 bases and at J to 5 bases, leaving 11 bases not matched to a gene. CDR3 amino acids: CASSSQTGTAETQYF. The DNA for the CDR3 is TGTGCCAGCAGCAGCCAGACAGGGACGGCGGAGACCCAGTACTTC.

The chain carries TRBV7-2 and TRBJ1-5; D is unclear. The CDR3 spans 13 residues. Germline V gene data show CDR1 as SGHTA and CDR2 as FQGNSA. Trimming took 1 base from V and 5 from J, leaving 6 bases between them. The CDR3 spells CASSLGGYQPQHF. CDR3 coding DNA: TGTGCCAGCAGCTTAGGAGGCTATCAGCCCCAGCATTTT.

This chain uses TRBV29-1 with TRBJ1-1, with a weak D call TRBD1 (6 bases). Germline lookup yields CDR1 SQVTM and CDR2 ANQGSEA. V was pared by 3 bases and J by 1 base, with 18 bases between. This CDR3 comprises 16 residues. The CDR3 here is CSVEQGAGAANTEAFF. CDR3 in DNA: TGCAGCGTTGAGCAAGGGGCAGGGGCTGCGAACACTGAAGCTTTCTTT. The variable domain in full, with the rest retrieved from reference TRBV29-1 and TRBJ1-1, is SAVISQKPSRDICQRGTSLTIQCQVDSQVTMMFWYRQQPGQSLTLIATANQGSEATYESGFVIDKFPISRPNLTFSTLTVSNMSPEDSSIYLCSVEQGAGAANTEAFFGQGTRLTVV.

This chain links TRBV19 with TRBJ2-2; D unclear. Germline CDR1 and CDR2: LNHDA and SQIVND (reference sequence). V shed 6 bases and J shed 4 bases, with 12 bases lying between them. This CDR3 has 14 amino acids. CDR3 DNA sequence: TGTGCCAGTAGAGTTCCCGTATCCACCGGGGAGCTGTTTTTT. The encoded protein is CASRVPVSTGELFF.

This clone was recorded a few times. The V gene is TRBV19, the J gene TRBJ1-4, with a tentative D call TRBD1 (5 bases). Germline loops: CDR1 LNHDA, CDR2 SQIVND (reference sequence). The CDR3 has 16 residues. The V gene lost 8 bases and the J gene lost 3 bases, with 19 bases spanning the gap. CDR3 sequence reads: CASGSTQGTANEKLFF. The CDR3 bases are TGTGCCAGTGGGAGTACTCAGGGTACAGCTAATGAAAAACTGTTTTTT.

A few counts support this clone. The chain couples TRBV7-6 to TRBJ2-7; no definite D call. Deletions cut 1 base from V and 6 bases from J, with 10 bases between. The germline gives CDR1 SGHVS, CDR2 FNYEAQ. This CDR3 spans 13 amino acids. CDR3 nucleotides: TGTGCCAGCAGCTTAGATCCTACTCTCGAGCAGTACTTC. Amino acids: CASSLDPTLEQYF.

The CDR3 region has the DNA TGTGCCAGCAGTGACCATGCGGGAGTCGGGGGCAATGAGCAGTTCTTC. Protein product: CASSDHAGVGGNEQFF. V usage is TRBV6-4 and J usage is TRBJ2-1; TRBD2 matches 7 bases. The CDR3 runs 16 residues. The J segment lost 6 bases and the V segment lost 2 bases, leaving 10 bases of the junction unmatched. CDR1 and CDR2 (germline): MRHNA, SNTAGT.

V is TRBV6-5 and J is TRBJ1-2; a possible D gene is TRBD1 (5 bases). The CDR3 contains 13 residues. Looked up from germline, CDR1 is MNHEY and CDR2 is SVGAGI. The V end was cut by 5 bases, the J end by 4 bases, with 11 bases between. DNA for the CDR3: TGTGCCAGCAGTCCCCAGGGTGTCTATGGCTACACCTTC. Its translation: CASSPQGVYGYTF.

The CDR3 sequence is CASSFGLERIPGEQFF. CDR3 bases: TGTGCCAGCAGCTTTGGTCTAGAGAGGATCCCGGGTGAGCAGTTCTTC. The rearrangement joins TRBV11-3 to TRBJ2-1, with D unclear. CDR1 and CDR2 from the germline V gene are SGHNT and YENEEA. CDR3 length: 16 amino acids. V was cut by 3 bases and J by 9 bases, with 21 bases left in between. The whole variable domain, remainder taken from reference TRBV11-3 and TRBJ2-1, is EAGVVQSPRYKIIEKKQPVAFWCNPISGHNTLYWYLQNLGQGPELLIRYENEEAVDDSQLPKDRFSAERLKGVDSTLKIQPAELGDSAVYLCASSFGLERIPGEQFFGPGTRLTVL.

This clone was recorded only once. The chain carries TRBV7-3 and TRBJ2-7; 12 positions agree with TRBD2. CDR3 length: 15 amino acids. Trimming at V came to 2 bases and at J to 7 bases, leaving 6 bases not matched to a gene. Germline V gene lookup returns CDR1 SGHTA and CDR2 FQGTGA. The CDR3 region has the DNA TGTGCCAGCAGCTTAGGACTAGCGGGAACGGGGGAGCAGTACTTC. Residues: CASSLGLAGTGEQYF.

This chain uses TRBV9 with TRBJ1-2; no clear D. Trimming shortened V by 0 bases and J by 6 bases, and 21 bases separated the two germline ends. CDR1 SGDLS and CDR2 YYNGEE come from the germline V gene. CDR3 length: 17 residues. The DNA of the CDR3 is TGTGCCAGCAGCGTAGCCATCGGACGATCCCGGGTTGATGGCTACACCTTC. Translating it yields CASSVAIGRSRVDGYTF. The full variable domain, completed using reference TRBV9 and TRBJ1-2, is DSGVTQTPKHLITATGQRVTLRCSPRSGDLSVYWYQQSLDQGLQFLIQYYNGEERAKGNILERFSAQQFPDLHSELNLSSLELGDSALYFCASSVAIGRSRVDGYTFGSGTRLTVV.

CDR3 in amino acids: CASSQLTGGGELFF. CDR3 coding DNA: TGTGCCAGCAGCCAATTGACCGGGGGCGGGGAGCTGTTTTTT. This rearrangement joins TRBV3-1 (or the pseudogene TRBV3-2) to TRBJ2-2; D is perhaps TRBD2 (6 bases). Germline loops: CDR1 LGHDT, CDR2 YNNKEL (reference sequence). Trimming removed 2 bases at V and 7 bases at J, with 11 bases between. CDR3 size: 14 residues.